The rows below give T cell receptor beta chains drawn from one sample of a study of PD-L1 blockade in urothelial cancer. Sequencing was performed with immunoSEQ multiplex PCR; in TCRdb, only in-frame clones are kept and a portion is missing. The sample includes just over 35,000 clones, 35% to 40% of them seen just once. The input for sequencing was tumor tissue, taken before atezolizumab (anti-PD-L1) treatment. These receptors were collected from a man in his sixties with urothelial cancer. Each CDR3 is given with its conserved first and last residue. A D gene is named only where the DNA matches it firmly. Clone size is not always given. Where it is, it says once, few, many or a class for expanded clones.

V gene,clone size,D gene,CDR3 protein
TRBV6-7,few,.,CASSYSGVRSYEQYF
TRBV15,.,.,CATSRDSTGDTQYF
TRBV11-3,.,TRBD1,CASSRYSDRTYEQYF
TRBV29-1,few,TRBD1,CSVEGTDRGSYEQYF
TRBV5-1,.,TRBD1,CASSLAGQGEKLFF
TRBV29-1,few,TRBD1,CSALGQGAIGYTF
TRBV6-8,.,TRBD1,CASSGGTGRGTHYGYTF
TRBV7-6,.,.,CASSLVGGPIYGYTF
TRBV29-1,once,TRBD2,CSGSGRGYNEQFF
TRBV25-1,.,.,CASSDSAAGGNEQFF
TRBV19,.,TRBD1,CASRHAGQGAGGEKLFF
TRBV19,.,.,CASSTLQGGYSYEQYF
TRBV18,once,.,CASSEYSGSGYTF
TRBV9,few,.,CASSEGTRPYEQYF
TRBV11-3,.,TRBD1,CASSLGDRGETQYF
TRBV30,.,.,CAWSAHGERYTF
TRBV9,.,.,CASSEDLYNEQFF
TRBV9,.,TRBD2,CASSEVRGSTNIQYF
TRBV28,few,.,CASSLGGGGSYEQYF
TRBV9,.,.,CTLRSGPGPDTQYF
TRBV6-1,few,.,CASSEAPGRPQHF
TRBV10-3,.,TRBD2,CARGSGSNEQFF
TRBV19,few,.,CASSWGVDSNQPQHF
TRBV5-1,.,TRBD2,CASSPRGVREEQYF
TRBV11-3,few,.,CASSLDRAVGEKLFF
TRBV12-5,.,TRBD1,CASGFGTGSEQYF
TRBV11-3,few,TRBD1,CASSLQGQSSYEQYF
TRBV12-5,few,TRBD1,CASYRGLYPEAFF
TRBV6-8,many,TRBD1,CASSLRQGDPAGAFF
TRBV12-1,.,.,CASSFGLSGAYEQYF
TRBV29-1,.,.,CSARTFREKLFF
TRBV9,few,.,CASSRRDSYYEQYF
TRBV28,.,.,CASSRRAPSEQYF
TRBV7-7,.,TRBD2,CASSYRGGREETQYF
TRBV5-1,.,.,CASIKGGGFPTDTQYF
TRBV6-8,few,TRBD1,CASSQTGVYQPQHF
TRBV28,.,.,CASSLSTGGYTF
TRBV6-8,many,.,CDTPGGNTEAFF
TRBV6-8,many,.,CASSFQKANEQFF
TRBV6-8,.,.,CASSYWMDTNTEAFF
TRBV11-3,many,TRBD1,CASSFTGGNYGYTF
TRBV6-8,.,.,CASSFGLNTEAFF
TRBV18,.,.,CASSPPLLSRKSYEQYF
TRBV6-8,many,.,CASSYSPTGTYGYTF
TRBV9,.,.,CASSVAGGGREQFF